The T cell receptor beta chain under discussion was sequenced for a study of T-cell reconstitution after alpha-beta-depleted transplantation in children. Notes on the study in general: One year after transplant, T-cell counts and diversity came mostly from newly produced T cells. Some patients showed high day-60 TCRbeta diversity, which derived from surviving recipient T cells and thymic progenitors. About two months after transplant, alpha-beta T cells reportedly came from several hundred expanded graft clones.

In this sample, this clonotype turned up a few times. Its antigen is unidentified. Looked up from germline, CDR1 is DFQATT and CDR2 is SNEGSKA (reference sequence). The CDR3 runs to 13 residues. The V segment lost 5 bases and the J segment 3 bases; nucleotides outside the gene matches: 4. As it was prepared, the TCRbeta library received unique molecular identifiers. TCRdb analysed the PCR reads with MiXCR anew, one entry per CDR3 protein. The repertoire has 700,000 to 950,000 distinct CDR3 sequences, about 16% of them found once; the top ten carry about 4.6%. The chain couples TRBV20-1 to TRBJ2-1, with 7 bases identical to TRBD1. This TCR derives from a male patient younger than 18 who had a stem cell transplant for acute lymphoblastic leukemia, so the T cells may come from the graft donor. The specimen comprised PBMCs, mostly from graft donor cells, sampled 360 days after TCRalphabeta/CD19-depleted stem cell transplant. Here the CDR3 DNA reads TGCAGTGCTTCCGGGACAGACTACAATGAGCAGTTCTTC. This encodes CSASGTDYNEQFF.